This T cell receptor (beta chain) was sequenced during a study of T cell changes during pregnancy in multiple sclerosis. Germline CDR1 and CDR2: SGHTA and FQGNSA. With 3 bases clipped from V and 6 bases from J, the junction kept 10 bases outside the gene matches. The length of the CDR3 is 17 residues. Measured with immunoSEQ multiplex PCR; TCRdb has only the in-frame clones, and not every one. The table shows 20,000 or so clones, with about 87% occurring only once. The sample consisted of CD8+ T cells from peripheral blood mononuclear cells, taken after pregnancy. V is TRBV7-2 and J is TRBJ2-1; TRBD2 agrees at 11 bases. This TCR came from a female donor in good health, enrolled as a control in a pregnancy study. The CDR3 spells CASSLRSGLAGINEQFF. CDR3 DNA: TGTGCCAGCAGCTTGCGCAGTGGACTAGCGGGTATCAATGAGCAGTTCTTC.